A selection of T cell receptor beta chains follows, all from one sample in a study of radiation and T cells in renal cell carcinoma. The protocol was immunoSEQ multiplex PCR, while the TCRdb copy is restricted to in-frame clones and leaves out a portion. Here the sample spans about 130,000 clones, 70% to 90% being singletons. Sequences were derived from blood, sampled from a patient whose treatment included radiotherapy and nephrectomy. The receptors derive from a woman aged 45-65 years with renal cell carcinoma. CDR3s include the opening cysteine and the closing phenylalanine or tryptophan. A D gene is named only where the DNA matches it firmly. Clone sizes are given selectively: once, few, many, or a class where the clone is expanded.

-,TRBJ2-5,TRBV5-4,-,TGTGCCAGCAGCGCCCGGGACGGACAAGAGACCCAGTACTTC,CASSARDGQETQYF
-,TRBJ2-3,TRBV30,TRBD2,TGTGCCTGGAGCGGACTAGCGGGGGACACAGATACGCAGTATTTT,CAWSGLAGDTDTQYF
few,TRBJ2-7,TRBV19,-,TGTGCCAGTAGTATTACAACTGATCGTGCCTACGAGCAGTACTTC,CASSITTDRAYEQYF
-,TRBJ2-5,TRBV6-5,-,TGTGCCAGCAGAGAAAGCGCCCAAGAGACCCAGTACTTC,CASRESAQETQYF
-,TRBJ2-7,TRBV2,TRBD2,TGTGCCACTGGACTAGCGGGGGGGCAATACGAGCAGTACTTC,CATGLAGGQYEQYF
once,TRBJ2-6,TRBV14,-,TGTGCCAGCAGCCAGTTTCATGGCTCTCTGGGGGCCAACGTCCTGACTTTC,CASSQFHGSLGANVLTF
-,TRBJ2-7,TRBV7-9,TRBD2,TGTGCCAGCACCTTAGCGGGGGGCCCCTACGAGCAGTACTTC,CASTLAGGPYEQYF
-,TRBJ1-2,TRBV4-1,-,TGCGCCAGCAGCCAAGTTGCGGGGCGCGAATATGGCTACGCCTTC,CASSQVAGREYGYAF
-,TRBJ2-7,TRBV5-6,-,TGTGCCAGCAGCTTGGTGTCGGAGCAGTACTTC,CASSLVSEQYF
-,TRBJ2-5,TRBV6-6,-,TGTGCCAGCAGTTTCGGGACGCGAGCAGAGACCCAGTACTTC,CASSFGTRAETQYF
-,TRBJ2-2,TRBV4-1,-,TGCGCCAGCAGCCACATTACGGGGTTCGCCGGGGAGCTGTTTTTT,CASSHITGFAGELFF
-,TRBJ1-5,TRBV7-3,-,TGTGCCAGCACCCCTCATTGGGGCGGGCAGCCCCAGCATTTT,CASTPHWGGQPQHF
-,TRBJ1-1,TRBV19,-,TGTGCCAGTAGTGCGATGAACACTGAAGCTTTCTTT,CASSAMNTEAFF
-,TRBJ2-5,TRBV7-9,-,TGTGCCAGCAGCACCCAACAGGTCGGGGAGACCCAGTACTTC,CASSTQQVGETQYF
-,TRBJ2-2,TRBV19,TRBD2,TGTGCCAGTAGGGGAGGGAGGGCCCGGGAGCTGTTTTTT,CASRGGRARELFF
-,TRBJ1-2,TRBV19,-,TGTGCCAGTAGTATAGGGACAGCGAATGGCTACACCTTC,CASSIGTANGYTF
-,TRBJ1-3,TRBV6-5,TRBD1,TGTGCCAGCAGCCGGGACAGGGAATCTGGAAACACCATATATTTT,CASSRDRESGNTIYF
few,TRBJ2-2,TRBV11-2,-,TGTGCCAGCAGCCCATACACCGGGGAGCTGTTTTTT,CASSPYTGELFF
-,TRBJ2-1,TRBV9,TRBD2,TGTGCCAGCAGCTTTGGACTAGCGCGACTTCCTTCCTACAATGAGCAGTTCTTC,CASSFGLARLPSYNEQFF
-,TRBJ2-7,TRBV4-2,-,TGTGCCAGCAGCCAAGATAAAGGACAAACACCCTACGAGCAGTACTTC,CASSQDKGQTPYEQYF
-,TRBJ1-2,TRBV18,TRBD1,TGTGCCAGCTCACCCCAGACAGGGACTAACTATGGCTACACCTTC,CASSPQTGTNYGYTF
-,TRBJ1-1,TRBV7-2,-,TGTGCCAGCAGCTTAGTAGGGCAGGGAGCTTTCTTT,CASSLVGQGAFF
-,TRBJ1-1,TRBV27,-,TGTGCCAGCAGTTTTAGGTTGGCAACCAGAACTGAAGCTTTCTTT,CASSFRLATRTEAFF
few,TRBJ1-1,TRBV5-6,-,TGTGCCAGCAGCTCGTGGTATGCACACGCTGAAGCTTTCTTT,CASSSWYAHAEAFF
-,TRBJ2-5,TRBV11-2,TRBD2,TGTGCCAGCAGCTTAGATCAGAAAGGCGGGGGGGCTCGAGAGACCCAGTACTTC,CASSLDQKGGGARETQYF
-,TRBJ2-5,TRBV2,-,TGTGCCAGCAGTGGGGCTAGCGAGGAGACCCAGTACTTC,CASSGASEETQYF
-,TRBJ2-5,TRBV7-3,TRBD1,TGTGCCAGCAGCTTACGGACAGGAGAGACCCAGTACTTC,CASSLRTGETQYF